Below, one T cell receptor (beta chain) is given with its context. Its cognate antigen is unknown. This entry comes from a study of cytomegalovirus exposure and HLA in healthy donors. Study-wide results and limits: A few of the chains that were CMV-associated were confirmed in vitro to be specific for CMV antigens. TCR beta sequences numbering 15,000 to 20,000 were associated with HLA alleles at 0.05 false discovery rate in a later analysis.

Both 60 Vbeta primers and 13 Jbeta primers went into the PCR. In the original processing: In a later analysis, around 10 million of some 80 million unique beta chains occurred in at least two donors. TCRdb keeps only in-frame clones here, not all; method: immunoSEQ multiplex PCR. That table supplies the V and J calls and clone size; D and trimming were determined from the DNA. Here the sample spans about 260,000 clones, approximately 85% being singletons. The CDR3 contains 14 residues. Trimming pared 5 bases from V and 2 bases from J, leaving 12 bases between. Germline-derived CDR1 and CDR2 are MNHEY and SMNVEV (reference sequence).

The TCR comes from a woman aged 40 to 50 in good health and CMV-seropositive. The chain employs TRBV27 and TRBJ1-2, with no clear D. The sequencing sample was made of PBMCs. As DNA, the CDR3 is TGTGCCAGCAGTCAAGGGAGCCAAAACTATGGCTACACCTTC. Translated: CASSQGSQNYGYTF.